This T cell receptor beta chain is drawn from a study of blood T cell repertoires in COVID-19. Study summary: Some COVID-19 samples were acute and others convalescent; all came from the United States, Italy and Spain. PBMCs, B-cell-depleted T cells, or T cells were the source of the cDNA or gDNA that made up the material.

Under the authors' procedure: Scientists estimated how many nucleated cells there were by amplifying reference gene primers. This table comes from immunoSEQ multiplex PCR, and its TCRdb copy is limited to in-frame clones, with some not included. The D gene and trimming were derived from the DNA, and the V and J assignments and clone size from that table. There are 300,000 to 450,000 clones in the sample; 70% to 90% occur only once, and around 3% lies in the top ten. The sequenced sample consisted of peripheral blood. This receptor was taken from a human donor in a cohort sampled during active COVID-19.

In DNA form, the CDR3 reads TGTGCCAGCACCTTTTTGAGGGAATCAACTAATGAAAAACTGTTTTTT. Translated, it gives CASTFLRESTNEKLFF. The rearrangement joins TRBV2 to TRBJ1-4; D is unclear. V lost 7 bases to trimming and J lost 0 bases, with 15 bases between them. The CDR3 sequence is 16 residues long. From germline, CDR1 is SNHLY and CDR2 FYNNEI. Supplemented by reference TRBV2 and TRBJ1-4, the full variable domain reads EPEVTQTPSHQVTQMGQEVILRCVPISNHLYFYWYRQILGQKVEFLVSFYNNEISEKSEIFDDQFSVERPDGSNFTLKIRSTKLEDSAMYFCASTFLRESTNEKLFFGSGTQLSVL.